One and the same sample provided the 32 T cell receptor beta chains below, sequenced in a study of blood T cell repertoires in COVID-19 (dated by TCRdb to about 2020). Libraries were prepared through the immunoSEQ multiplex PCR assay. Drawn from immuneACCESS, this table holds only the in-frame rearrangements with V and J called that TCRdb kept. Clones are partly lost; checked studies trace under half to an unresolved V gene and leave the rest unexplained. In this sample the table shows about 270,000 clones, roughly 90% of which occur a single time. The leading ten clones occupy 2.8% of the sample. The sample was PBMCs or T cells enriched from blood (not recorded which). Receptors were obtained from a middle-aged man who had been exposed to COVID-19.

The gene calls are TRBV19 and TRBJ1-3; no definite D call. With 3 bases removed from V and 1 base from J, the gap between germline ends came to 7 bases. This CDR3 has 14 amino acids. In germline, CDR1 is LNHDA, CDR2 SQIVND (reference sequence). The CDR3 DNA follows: TGTGCCAGTAGTATTCCGGGTTCTGGAAACACCATATATTTT. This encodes CASSIPGSGNTIYF. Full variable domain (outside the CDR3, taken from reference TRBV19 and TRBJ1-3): DGGITQSPKYLFRKEGQNVTLSCEQNLNHDAMYWYRQDPGQGLRLIYYSQIVNDFQKGDIAEGYSVSREKKESFPLTVTSAQKNPTAFYLCASSIPGSGNTIYFGEGSWLTVV.

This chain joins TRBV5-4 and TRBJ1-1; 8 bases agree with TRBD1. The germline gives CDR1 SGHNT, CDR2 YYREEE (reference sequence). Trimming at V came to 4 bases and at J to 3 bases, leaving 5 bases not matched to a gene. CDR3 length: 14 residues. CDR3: CASSAPTGDTEAFF. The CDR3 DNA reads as TGTGCCAGCAGCGCACCGACAGGGGACACTGAAGCTTTCTTT.

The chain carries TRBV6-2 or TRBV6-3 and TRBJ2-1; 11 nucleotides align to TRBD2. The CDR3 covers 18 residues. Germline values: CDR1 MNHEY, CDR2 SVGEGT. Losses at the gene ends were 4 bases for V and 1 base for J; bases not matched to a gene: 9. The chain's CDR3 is CASSSTWTSGPSYNEQFF. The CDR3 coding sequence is TGTGCCAGCAGTTCCACCTGGACTAGCGGGCCTTCCTACAATGAGCAGTTCTTC.

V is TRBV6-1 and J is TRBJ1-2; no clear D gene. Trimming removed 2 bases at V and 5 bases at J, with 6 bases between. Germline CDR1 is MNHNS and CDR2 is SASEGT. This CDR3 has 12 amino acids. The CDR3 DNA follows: TGTGCCAGCAGTGAATCGGTTTATGGCTACACCTTC. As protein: CASSESVYGYTF.

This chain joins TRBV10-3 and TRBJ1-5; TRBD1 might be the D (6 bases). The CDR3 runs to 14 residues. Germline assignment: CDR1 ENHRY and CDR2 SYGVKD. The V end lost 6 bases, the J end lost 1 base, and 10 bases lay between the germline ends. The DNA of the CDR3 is TGTGCCATCAGGGGGGACAAGAGCAATCAGCCCCAGCATTTT. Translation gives CAIRGDKSNQPQHF.

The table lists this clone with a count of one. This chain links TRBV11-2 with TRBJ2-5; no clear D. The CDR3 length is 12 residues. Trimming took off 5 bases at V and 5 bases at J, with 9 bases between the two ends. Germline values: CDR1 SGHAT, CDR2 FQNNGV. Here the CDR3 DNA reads TGTGCCAGCAGCCCTCTGGAGGAGACCCAGTACTTC. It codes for CASSPLEETQYF.

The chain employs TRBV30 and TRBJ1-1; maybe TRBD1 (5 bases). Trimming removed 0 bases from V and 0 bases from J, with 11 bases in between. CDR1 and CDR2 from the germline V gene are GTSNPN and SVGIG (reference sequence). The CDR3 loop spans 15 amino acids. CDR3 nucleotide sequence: TGTGCCTGGAGTGTATTTGGGGGGATGAACACTGAAGCTTTCTTT. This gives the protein CAWSVFGGMNTEAFF.

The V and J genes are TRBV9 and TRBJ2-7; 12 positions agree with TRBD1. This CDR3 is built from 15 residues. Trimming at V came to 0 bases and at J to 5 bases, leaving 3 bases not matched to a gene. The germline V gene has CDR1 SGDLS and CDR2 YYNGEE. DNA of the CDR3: TGTGCCAGCAGCGTAGCTGGGACAGGGGGCAACGAGCAGTACTTC. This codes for CASSVAGTGGNEQYF.

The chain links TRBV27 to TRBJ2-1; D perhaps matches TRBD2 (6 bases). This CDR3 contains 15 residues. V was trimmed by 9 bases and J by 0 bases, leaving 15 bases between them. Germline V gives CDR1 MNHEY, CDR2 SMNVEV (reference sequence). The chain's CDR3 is CARGLGRGSYNEQFF. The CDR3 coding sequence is TGTGCCAGGGGACTGGGTAGGGGCTCCTACAATGAGCAGTTCTTC.

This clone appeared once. The CDR3 region is CSVEEWRTGGIANYGYTF. Written as DNA, the CDR3 is TGCAGCGTTGAAGAATGGAGGACAGGGGGTATAGCTAACTATGGCTACACCTTC. The rearrangement links TRBV29-1 to TRBJ1-2; 10 bases align to TRBD1. The CDR3 consists of 18 residues. Trimming cost V 0 bases and J 0 bases; bases outside gene matches: 10. Germline lookup yields CDR1 SQVTM and CDR2 ANQGSEA.

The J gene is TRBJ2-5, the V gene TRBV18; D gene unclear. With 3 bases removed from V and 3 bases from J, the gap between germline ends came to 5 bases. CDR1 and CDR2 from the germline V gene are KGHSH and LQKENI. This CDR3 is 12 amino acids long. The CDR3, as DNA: TGTGCCAGCTCACCCAGAAAAGAGACCCAGTACTTC. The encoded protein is CASSPRKETQYF.

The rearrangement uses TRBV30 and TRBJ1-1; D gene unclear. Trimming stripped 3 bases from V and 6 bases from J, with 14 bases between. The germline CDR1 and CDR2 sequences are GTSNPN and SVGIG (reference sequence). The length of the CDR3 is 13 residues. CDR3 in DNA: TGTGCCTGGAGGCCCTGGGAGGGATCTGAAGCTTTCTTT. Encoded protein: CAWRPWEGSEAFF.

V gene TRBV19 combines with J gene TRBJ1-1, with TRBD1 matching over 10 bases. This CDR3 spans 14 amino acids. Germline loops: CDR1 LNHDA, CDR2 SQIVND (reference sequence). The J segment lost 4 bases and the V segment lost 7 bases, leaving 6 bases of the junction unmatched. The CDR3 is CASTPDRGPTEAFF. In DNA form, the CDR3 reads TGTGCCAGTACCCCCGACAGGGGGCCCACTGAAGCTTTCTTT.

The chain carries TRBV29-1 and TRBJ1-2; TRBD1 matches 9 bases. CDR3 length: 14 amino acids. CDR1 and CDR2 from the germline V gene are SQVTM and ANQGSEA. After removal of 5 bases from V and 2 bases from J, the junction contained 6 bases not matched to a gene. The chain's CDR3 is CSVSPGQGNYGYTF. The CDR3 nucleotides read TGCAGCGTTAGTCCGGGACAGGGAAACTATGGCTACACCTTC.

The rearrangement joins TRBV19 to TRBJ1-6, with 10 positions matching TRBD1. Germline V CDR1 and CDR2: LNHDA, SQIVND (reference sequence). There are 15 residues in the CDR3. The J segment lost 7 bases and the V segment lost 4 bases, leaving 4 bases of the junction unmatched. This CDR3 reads CASSTTGGGNSPLHF. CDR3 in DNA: TGTGCCAGTAGTACGACAGGGGGCGGAAATTCACCCCTCCACTTT.

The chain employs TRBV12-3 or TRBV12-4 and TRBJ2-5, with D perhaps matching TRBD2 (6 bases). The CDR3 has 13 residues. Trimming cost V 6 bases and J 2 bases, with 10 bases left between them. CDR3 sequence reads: CASSWGEQETQYF. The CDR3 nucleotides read TGTGCCAGCAGCTGGGGGGAACAAGAGACCCAGTACTTC.

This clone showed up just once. Here the CDR3 reads CASSAGLDTEAFF. The CDR3 DNA is TGTGCCAGCTCCGCCGGTTTAGACACTGAAGCTTTCTTT. The V and J genes are TRBV18 and TRBJ1-1; D gene ambiguous. V shed 6 bases and J shed 3 bases, with 11 bases lying between them. Germline CDR1 reads KGHSH; CDR2 reads LQKENI. There are 13 residues in the CDR3.

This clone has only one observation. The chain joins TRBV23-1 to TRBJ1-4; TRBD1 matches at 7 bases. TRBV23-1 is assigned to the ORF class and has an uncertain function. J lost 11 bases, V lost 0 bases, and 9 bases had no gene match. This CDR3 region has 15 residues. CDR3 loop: CASSQSSNRGLKLFF. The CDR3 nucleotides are TGCGCCAGCAGTCAATCGAGTAACAGGGGCCTCAAACTGTTTTTT.

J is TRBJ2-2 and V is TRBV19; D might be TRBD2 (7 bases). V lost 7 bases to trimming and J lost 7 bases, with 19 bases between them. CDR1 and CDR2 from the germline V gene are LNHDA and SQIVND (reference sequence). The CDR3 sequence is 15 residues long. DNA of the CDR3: TGTGCCAGTACCGCGGGGGCAGGGTTCGGCGGGGAGCTGTTTTTT. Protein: CASTAGAGFGGELFF.

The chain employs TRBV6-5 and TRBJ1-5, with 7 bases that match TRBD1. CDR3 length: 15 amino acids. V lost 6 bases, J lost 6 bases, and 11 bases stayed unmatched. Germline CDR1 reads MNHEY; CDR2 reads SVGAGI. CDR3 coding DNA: TGTGCCAGCAGGGGCGGGACAGCGTTCAGTCAGCCCCAGCATTTT. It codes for CASRGGTAFSQPQHF.

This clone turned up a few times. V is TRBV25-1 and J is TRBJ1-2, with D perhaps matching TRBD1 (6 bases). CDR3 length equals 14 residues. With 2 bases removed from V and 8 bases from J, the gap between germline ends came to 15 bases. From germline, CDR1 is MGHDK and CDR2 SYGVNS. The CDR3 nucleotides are TGTGCCAGCAGTGAAAAAGCGTTCGACAGGGGCTACACCTTC. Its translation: CASSEKAFDRGYTF.

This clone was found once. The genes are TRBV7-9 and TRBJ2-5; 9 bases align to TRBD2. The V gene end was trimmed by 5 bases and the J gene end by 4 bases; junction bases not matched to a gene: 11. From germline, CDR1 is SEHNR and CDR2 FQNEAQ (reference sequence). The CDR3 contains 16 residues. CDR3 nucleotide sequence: TGTGCCAGCAGCACCTCGACTAGCGGCTTCGGAGAGACCCAGTACTTC. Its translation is CASSTSTSGFGETQYF.

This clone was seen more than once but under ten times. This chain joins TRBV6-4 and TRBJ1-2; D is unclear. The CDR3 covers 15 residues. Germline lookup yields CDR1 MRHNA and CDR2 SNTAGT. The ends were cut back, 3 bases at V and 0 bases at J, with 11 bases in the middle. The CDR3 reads CASSERWAANYGYTF. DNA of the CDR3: TGTGCCAGCAGTGAGCGTTGGGCTGCTAACTATGGCTACACCTTC.

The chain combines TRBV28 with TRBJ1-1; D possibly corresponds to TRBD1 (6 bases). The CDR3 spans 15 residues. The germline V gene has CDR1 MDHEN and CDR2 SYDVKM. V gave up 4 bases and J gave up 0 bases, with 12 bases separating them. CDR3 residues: CASSSPTGLNTEAFF. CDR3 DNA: TGTGCCAGCAGTTCCCCGACAGGATTGAACACTGAAGCTTTCTTT.

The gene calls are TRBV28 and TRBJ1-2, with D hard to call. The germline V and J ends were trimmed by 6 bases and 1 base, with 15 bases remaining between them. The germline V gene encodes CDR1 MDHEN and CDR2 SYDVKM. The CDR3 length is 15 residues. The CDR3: CASSQIGEGNYGYTF. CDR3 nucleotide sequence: TGTGCCAGCAGCCAGATCGGGGAGGGTAACTATGGCTACACCTTC.

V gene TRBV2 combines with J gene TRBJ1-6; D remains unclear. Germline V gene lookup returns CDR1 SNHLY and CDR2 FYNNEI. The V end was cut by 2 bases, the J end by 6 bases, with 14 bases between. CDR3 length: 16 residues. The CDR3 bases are TGTGCCAGCAGTGAAAGTCCTAGAGAAATTAATTCACCCCTCCACTTT. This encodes CASSESPREINSPLHF. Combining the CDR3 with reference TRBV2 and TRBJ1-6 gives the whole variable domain EPEVTQTPSHQVTQMGQEVILRCVPISNHLYFYWYRQILGQKVEFLVSFYNNEISEKSEIFDDQFSVERPDGSNFTLKIRSTKLEDSAMYFCASSESPREINSPLHFGNGTRLTVT.

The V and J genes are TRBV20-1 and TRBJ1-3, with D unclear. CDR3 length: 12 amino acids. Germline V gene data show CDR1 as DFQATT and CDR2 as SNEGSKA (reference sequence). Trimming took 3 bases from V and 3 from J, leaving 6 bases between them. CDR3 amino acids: CSASQRGNTIYF. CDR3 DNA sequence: TGCAGTGCTAGTCAGCGTGGAAACACCATATATTTT.

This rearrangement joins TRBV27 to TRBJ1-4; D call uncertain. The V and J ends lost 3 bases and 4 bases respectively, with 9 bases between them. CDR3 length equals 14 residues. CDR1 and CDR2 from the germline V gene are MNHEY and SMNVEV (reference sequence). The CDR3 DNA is TGTGCCAGCAGTTTCGGTATAGATAATGAAAAACTGTTTTTT. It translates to CASSFGIDNEKLFF.

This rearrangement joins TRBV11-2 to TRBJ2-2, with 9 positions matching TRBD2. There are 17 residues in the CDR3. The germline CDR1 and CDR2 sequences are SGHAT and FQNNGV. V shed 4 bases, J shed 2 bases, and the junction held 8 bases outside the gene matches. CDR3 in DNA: TGTGCCAGCAGCTCAATAAGACTAGCGGCAAACACCGGGGAGCTGTTTTTT. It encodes CASSSIRLAANTGELFF.

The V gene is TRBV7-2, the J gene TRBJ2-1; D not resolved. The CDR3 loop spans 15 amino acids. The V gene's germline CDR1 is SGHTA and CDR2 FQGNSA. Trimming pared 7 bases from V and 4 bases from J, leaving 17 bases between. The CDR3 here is CASTPPQRIYNEQFF. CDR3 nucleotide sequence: TGTGCCAGCACCCCTCCCCAGCGCATATACAATGAGCAGTTCTTC.

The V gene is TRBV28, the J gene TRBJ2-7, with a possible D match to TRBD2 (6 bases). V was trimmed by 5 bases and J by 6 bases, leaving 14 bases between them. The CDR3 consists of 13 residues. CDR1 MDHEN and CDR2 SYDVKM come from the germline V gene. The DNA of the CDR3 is TGTGCCAGCAGTGGGGGTTTTAGCGGCGAGCAGTACTTC. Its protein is CASSGGFSGEQYF.

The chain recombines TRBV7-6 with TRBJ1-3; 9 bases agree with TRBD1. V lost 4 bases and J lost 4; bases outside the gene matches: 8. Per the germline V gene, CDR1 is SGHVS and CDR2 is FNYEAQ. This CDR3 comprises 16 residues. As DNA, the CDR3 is TGTGCCAGCAGCTCCCGGGAAGGACAGGGGGGAAACACCATATATTTT. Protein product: CASSSREGQGGNTIYF.